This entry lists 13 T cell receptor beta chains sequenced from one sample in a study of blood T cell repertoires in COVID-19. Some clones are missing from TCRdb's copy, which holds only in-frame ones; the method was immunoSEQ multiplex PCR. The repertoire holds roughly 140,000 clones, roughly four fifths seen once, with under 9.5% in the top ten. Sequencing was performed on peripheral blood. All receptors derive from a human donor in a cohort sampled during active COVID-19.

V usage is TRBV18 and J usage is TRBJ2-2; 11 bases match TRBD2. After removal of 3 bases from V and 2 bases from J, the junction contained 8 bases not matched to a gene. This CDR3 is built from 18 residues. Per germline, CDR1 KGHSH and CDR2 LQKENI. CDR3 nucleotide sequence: TGTGCCAGCTCACCCGGGACTAGCGGCTTCCTTAACACCGGGGAGCTGTTTTTT. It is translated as CASSPGTSGFLNTGELFF.

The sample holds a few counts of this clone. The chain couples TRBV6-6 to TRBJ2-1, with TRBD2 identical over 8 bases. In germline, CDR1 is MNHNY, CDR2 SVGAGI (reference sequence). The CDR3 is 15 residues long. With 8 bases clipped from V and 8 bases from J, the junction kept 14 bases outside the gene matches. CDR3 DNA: TGTGCCAGCGCTGCGGGAGGACTGGGCGTAGATGAGCAGTTCTTC. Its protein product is CASAAGGLGVDEQFF.

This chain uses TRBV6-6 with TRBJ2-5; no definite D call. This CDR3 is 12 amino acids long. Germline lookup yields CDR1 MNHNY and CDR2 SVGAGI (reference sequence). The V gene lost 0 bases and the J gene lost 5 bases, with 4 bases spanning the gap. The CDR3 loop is CASSYSSETQYF. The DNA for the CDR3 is TGTGCCAGCAGTTACTCATCGGAGACCCAGTACTTC.

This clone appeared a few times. DNA of the CDR3: TGTGCCAGCAGTGAAACCCGGGGGGCCAGAATCAATGAGCAGTTCTTC. Translation gives CASSETRGARINEQFF. The V call is TRBV3-1 (or the pseudogene TRBV3-2), the J call TRBJ2-1; perhaps TRBD2 as D (7 bases). CDR1 and CDR2 (germline): LGHDT, YNNKEL (reference sequence). The CDR3 spans 16 residues. V was shortened by 6 bases and J by 6 bases, with 21 bases between the two germline ends.

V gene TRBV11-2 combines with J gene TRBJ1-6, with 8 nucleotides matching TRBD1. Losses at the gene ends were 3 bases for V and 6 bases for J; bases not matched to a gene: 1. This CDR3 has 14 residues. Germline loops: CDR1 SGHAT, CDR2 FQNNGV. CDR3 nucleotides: TGTGCCAGCAGCTTGGACAGGGTTAATTCACCCCTCCACTTT. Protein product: CASSLDRVNSPLHF.

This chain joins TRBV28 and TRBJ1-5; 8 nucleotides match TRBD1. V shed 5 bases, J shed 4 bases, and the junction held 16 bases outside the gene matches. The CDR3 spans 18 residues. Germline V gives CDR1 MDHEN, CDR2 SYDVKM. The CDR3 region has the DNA TGTGCCAGCAGTACGAAGCAGGCAGGGGGCGTTGTTAATCAGCCCCAGCATTTT. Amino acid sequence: CASSTKQAGGVVNQPQHF.

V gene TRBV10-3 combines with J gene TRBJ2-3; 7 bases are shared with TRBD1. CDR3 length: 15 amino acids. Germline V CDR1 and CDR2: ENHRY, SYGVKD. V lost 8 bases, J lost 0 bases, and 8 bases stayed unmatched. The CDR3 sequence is CAIGRGTASTDTQYF. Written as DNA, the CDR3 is TGTGCCATCGGAAGGGGGACAGCTAGCACAGATACGCAGTATTTT.

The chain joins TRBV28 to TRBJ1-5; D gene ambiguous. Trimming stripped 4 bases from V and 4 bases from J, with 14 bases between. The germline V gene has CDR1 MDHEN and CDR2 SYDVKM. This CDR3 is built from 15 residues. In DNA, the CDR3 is TGTGCCAGCAGTTCAGAAACCCCGGGGAATCAGCCCCAGCATTTT. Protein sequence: CASSSETPGNQPQHF.

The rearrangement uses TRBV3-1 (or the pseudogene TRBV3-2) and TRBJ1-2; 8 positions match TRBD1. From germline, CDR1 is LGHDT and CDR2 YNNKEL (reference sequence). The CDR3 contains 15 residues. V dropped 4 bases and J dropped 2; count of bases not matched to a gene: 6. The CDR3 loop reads CASSRGQGENYGYTF. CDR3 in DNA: TGTGCCAGCAGCCGAGGACAGGGCGAGAACTATGGCTACACCTTC.

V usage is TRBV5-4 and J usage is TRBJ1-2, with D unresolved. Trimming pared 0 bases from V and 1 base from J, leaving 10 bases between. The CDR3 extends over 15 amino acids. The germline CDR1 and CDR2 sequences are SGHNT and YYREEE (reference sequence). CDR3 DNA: TGTGCCAGCAGCTTGGGTGAGCCATTTAACTATGGCTACACCTTC. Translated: CASSLGEPFNYGYTF.

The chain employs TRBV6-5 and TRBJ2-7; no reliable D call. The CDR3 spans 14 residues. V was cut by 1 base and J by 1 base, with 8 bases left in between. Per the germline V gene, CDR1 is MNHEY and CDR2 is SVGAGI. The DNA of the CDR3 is TGTGCCAGCAGTTACTTGGCGACATCCTACGAGCAGTACTTC. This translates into CASSYLATSYEQYF.

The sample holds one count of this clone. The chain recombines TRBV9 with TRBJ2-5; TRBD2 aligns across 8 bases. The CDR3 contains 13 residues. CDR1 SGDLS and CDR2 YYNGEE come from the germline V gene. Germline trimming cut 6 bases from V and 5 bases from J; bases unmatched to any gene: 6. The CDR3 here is CASNAGGGETQYF. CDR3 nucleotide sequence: TGTGCCAGCAACGCGGGGGGAGGGGAGACCCAGTACTTC.

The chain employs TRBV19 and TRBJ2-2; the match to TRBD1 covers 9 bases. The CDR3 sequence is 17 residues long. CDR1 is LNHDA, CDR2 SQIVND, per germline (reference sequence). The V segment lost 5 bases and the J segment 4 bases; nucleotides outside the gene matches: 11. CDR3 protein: CASSLIGGTGSTGELFF. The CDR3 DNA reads TGTGCCAGTAGTCTTATCGGAGGGACAGGGTCCACCGGGGAGCTGTTTTTT.